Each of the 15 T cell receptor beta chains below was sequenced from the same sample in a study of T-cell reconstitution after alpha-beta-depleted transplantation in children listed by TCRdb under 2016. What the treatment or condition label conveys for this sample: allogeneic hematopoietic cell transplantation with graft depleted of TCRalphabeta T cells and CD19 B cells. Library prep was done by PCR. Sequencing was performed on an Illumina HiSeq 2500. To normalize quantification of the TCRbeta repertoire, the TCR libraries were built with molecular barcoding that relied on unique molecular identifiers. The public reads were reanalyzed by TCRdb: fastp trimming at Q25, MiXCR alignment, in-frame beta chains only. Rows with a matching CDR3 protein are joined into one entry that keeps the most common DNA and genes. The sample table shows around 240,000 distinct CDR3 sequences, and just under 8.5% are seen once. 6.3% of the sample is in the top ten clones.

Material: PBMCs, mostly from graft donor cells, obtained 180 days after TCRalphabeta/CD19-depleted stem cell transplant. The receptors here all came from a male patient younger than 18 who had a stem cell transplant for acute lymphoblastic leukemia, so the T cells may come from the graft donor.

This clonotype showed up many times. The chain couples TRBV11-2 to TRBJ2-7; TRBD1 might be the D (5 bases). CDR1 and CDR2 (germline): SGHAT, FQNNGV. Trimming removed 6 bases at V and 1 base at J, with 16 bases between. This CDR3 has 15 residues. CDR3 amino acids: CASSYPTVQSYEQYF. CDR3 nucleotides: TGTGCCAGCAGTTATCCGACAGTTCAATCCTACGAGCAGTACTTC.

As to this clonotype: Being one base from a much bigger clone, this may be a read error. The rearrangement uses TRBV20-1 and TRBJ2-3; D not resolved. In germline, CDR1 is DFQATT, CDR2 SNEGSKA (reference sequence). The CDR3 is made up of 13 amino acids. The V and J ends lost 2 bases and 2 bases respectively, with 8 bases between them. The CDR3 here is CSARWRNTDTQYF. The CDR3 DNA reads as TGCAGTGCTAGATGGCGGAACACAGATACGCAGTATTTT.

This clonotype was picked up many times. As DNA, the CDR3 is TGCGCCAGCAGCTACCGGGACAGACAAGAGACCCAGTACTTC. Translation: CASSYRDRQETQYF. V gene TRBV5-1 combines with J gene TRBJ2-5; TRBD1 agrees at 7 bases. This CDR3 comprises 14 residues. Germline CDR1 is SGHRS and CDR2 is YFSETQ. The ends lost 3 bases at V and 2 bases at J; junction bases unmatched: 4.

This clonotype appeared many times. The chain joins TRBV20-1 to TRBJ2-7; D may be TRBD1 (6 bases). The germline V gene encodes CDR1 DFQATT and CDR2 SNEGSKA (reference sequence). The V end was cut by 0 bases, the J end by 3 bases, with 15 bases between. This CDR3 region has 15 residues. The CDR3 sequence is CSARDAQGSGYEQYF. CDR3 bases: TGCAGTGCTAGAGATGCACAGGGTTCAGGCTACGAGCAGTACTTC.

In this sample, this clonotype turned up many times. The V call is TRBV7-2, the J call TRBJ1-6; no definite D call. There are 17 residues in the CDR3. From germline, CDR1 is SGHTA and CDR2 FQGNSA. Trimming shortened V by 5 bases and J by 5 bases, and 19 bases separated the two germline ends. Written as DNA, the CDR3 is TGTGCCAGCAGCCATAGGATGTCGGGGAGCAATAATTCACCCCTCCACTTT. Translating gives CASSHRMSGSNNSPLHF.

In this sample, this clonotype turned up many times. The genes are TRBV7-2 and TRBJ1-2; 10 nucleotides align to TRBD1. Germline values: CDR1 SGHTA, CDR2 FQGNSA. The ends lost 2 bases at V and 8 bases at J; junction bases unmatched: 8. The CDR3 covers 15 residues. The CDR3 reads CASSLWDRGSRGYTF. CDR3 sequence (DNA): TGTGCCAGCAGCTTATGGGACAGGGGATCGCGGGGCTACACCTTC.

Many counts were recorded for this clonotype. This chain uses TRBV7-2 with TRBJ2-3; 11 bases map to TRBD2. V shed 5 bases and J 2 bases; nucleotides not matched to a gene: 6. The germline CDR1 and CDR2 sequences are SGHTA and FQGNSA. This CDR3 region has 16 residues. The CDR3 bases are TGTGCCAGCAGCGCCGTAGCGGGGGGGTACACAGATACGCAGTATTTT. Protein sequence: CASSAVAGGYTDTQYF. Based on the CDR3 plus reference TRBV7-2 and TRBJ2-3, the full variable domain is GAGVSQSPSNKVTEKGKDVELRCDPISGHTALYWYRQSLGQGLEFLIYFQGNSAPDKSGLPSDRFSAERTGGSVSTLTIQRTQQEDSAVYLCASSAVAGGYTDTQYFGPGTRLTVL.

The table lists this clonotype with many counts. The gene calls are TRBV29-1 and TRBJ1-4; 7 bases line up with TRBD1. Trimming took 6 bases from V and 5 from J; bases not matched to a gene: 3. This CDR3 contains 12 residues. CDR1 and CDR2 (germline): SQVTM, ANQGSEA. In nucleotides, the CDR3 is TGCAGCGTGGGACAGATCAATGAAAAACTGTTTTTT. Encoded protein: CSVGQINEKLFF.

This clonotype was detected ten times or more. CDR3 nucleotides: TGTGCCAGCAGCTTGGGGTCCGTAGGGGGCGCGTACGAGCAGTACTTC. It specifies CASSLGSVGGAYEQYF. This rearrangement joins TRBV5-5 to TRBJ2-7; 7 nucleotides agree with TRBD1. V lost 0 bases, J lost 4 bases, and 10 bases stayed unmatched. In germline, CDR1 is SGHKS, CDR2 YYEKEE (reference sequence). The CDR3 consists of 16 residues.

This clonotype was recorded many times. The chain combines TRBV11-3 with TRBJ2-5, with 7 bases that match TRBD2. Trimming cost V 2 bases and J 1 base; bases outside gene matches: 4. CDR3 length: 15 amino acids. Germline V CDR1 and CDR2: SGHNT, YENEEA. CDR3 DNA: TGTGCCAGCAGCTTATCCGGACTAGGCCAAGAGACCCAGTACTTC. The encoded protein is CASSLSGLGQETQYF.

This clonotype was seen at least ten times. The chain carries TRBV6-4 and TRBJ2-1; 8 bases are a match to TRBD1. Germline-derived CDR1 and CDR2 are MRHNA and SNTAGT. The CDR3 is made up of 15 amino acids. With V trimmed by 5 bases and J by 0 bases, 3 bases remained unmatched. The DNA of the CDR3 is TGTGCCAGCAGTACAGGGGGTAGCTCCTACAATGAGCAGTTCTTC. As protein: CASSTGGSSYNEQFF.

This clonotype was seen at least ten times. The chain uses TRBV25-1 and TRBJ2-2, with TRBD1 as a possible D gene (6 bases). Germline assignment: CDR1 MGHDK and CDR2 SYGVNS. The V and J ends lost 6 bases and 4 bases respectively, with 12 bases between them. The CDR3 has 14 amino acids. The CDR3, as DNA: TGTGCCAGCAGAAGGGGGTCGGGCACCGGGGAGCTGTTTTTT. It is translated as CASRRGSGTGELFF.

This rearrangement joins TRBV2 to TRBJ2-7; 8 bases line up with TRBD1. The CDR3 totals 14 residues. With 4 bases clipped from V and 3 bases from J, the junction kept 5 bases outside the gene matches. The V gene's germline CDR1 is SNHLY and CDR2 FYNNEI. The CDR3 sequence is CASSGRTGNYEQYF. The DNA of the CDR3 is TGTGCCAGCAGTGGTAGGACAGGGAACTACGAGCAGTACTTC.

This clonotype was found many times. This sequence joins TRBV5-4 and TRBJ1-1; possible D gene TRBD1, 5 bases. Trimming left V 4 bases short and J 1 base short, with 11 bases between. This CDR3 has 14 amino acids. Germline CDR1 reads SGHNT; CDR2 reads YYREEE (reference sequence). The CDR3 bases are TGTGCCAGCAGCCATATGACAGAGAACACTGAAGCTTTCTTT. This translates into CASSHMTENTEAFF.

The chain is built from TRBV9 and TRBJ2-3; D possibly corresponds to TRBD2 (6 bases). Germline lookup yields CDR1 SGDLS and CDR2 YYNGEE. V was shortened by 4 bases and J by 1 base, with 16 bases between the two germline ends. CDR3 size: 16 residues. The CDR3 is CASSLLGEVGTDTQYF. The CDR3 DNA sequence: TGTGCCAGCAGCCTACTGGGGGAGGTCGGCACAGATACGCAGTATTTT.